The entry below gives a single T cell receptor beta chain sequence along with its context. Its antigen is unknown. The donors comprised healthy bone marrow donors. This specimen comes from a study of cytomegalovirus exposure and HLA in healthy donors. General study findings and limits: An analysis was carried out later, and it reportedly showed fewer N-insertions in an Asian-associated ancestry cluster than the 666-donor mean. A later analysis, which compared TCR beta chains of equal frequency, found the HLA-associated ones more clonally expanded. It was taken for granted in presence/absence analyses that sequencing depth across donors was roughly uniform.

Germline loops: CDR1 SQVTM, CDR2 ANQGSEA. This CDR3 spans 15 amino acids. With 6 bases removed from V and 4 bases from J, the gap between germline ends came to 22 bases. It was with 60 Vbeta and 13 Jbeta primers that the PCR ran. Clones were read by immunoSEQ multiplex PCR, and TCRdb kept only the in-frame ones, dropping some. The table records about 140,000 clones, around 85% of them present only once. Material for sequencing was PBMCs. The clonotype originates from a female donor in good health and CMV-seronegative. The V gene is TRBV29-1, the J gene TRBJ2-7; possible D gene TRBD1, 6 bases. CDR3 sequence (DNA): TGCAGCGTGGCAGGCCAGGGGACATTTTCGTACGAGCAGTACTTC. It encodes CSVAGQGTFSYEQYF.